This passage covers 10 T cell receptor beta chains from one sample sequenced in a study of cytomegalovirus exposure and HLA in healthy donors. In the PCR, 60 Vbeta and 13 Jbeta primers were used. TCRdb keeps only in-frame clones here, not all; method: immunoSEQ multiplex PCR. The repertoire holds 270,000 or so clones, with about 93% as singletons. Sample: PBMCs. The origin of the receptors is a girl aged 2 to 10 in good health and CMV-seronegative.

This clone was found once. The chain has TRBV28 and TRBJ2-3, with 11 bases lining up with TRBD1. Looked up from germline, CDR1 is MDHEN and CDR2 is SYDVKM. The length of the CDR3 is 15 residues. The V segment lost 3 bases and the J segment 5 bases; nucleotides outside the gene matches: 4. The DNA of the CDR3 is TGTGCCAGCAGTTTGGACAGGGGGCAGATAGATACGCAGTATTTT. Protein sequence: CASSLDRGQIDTQYF.

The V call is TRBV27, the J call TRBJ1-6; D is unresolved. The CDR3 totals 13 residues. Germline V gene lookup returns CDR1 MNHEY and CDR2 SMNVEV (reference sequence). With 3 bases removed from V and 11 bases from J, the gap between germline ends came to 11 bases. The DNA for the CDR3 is TGTGCCAGCAGTTTGGCCACCGCAGCACCCCTCCACTTT. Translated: CASSLATAAPLHF.

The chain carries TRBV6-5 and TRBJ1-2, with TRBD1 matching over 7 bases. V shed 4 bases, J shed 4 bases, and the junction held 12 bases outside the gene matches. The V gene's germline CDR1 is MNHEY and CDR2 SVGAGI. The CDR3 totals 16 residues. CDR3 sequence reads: CASSSQGLGPIYGYTF. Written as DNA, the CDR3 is TGTGCCAGCAGTTCACAGGGGCTGGGCCCAATCTATGGCTACACCTTC.

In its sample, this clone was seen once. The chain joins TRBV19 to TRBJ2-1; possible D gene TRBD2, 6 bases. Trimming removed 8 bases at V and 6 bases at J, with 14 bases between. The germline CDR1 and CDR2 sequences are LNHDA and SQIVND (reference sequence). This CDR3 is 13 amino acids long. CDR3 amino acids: CASGGDLGNEQFF. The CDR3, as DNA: TGTGCCAGTGGAGGGGATTTAGGCAATGAGCAGTTCTTC.

CDR3 sequence (DNA): TGTGCCAGCAGCTTGGAGGACAGGTTCTATAGCAATCAGCCCCAGCATTTT. Translated: CASSLEDRFYSNQPQHF. J is TRBJ1-5 and V is TRBV7-8; 7 bases are shared with TRBD1. CDR3 length equals 17 residues. The V gene's germline CDR1 is SGHVS and CDR2 FQNEAQ. After removal of 3 bases from V and 0 bases from J, the junction contained 8 bases not matched to a gene.

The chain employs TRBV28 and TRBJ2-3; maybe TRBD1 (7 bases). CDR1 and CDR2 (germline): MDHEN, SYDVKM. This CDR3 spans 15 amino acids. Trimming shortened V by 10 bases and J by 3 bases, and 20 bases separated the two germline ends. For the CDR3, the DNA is TGTGCCACCACCGGAGGGGGCGCTGGAACAGATACGCAGTATTTT. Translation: CATTGGGAGTDTQYF.

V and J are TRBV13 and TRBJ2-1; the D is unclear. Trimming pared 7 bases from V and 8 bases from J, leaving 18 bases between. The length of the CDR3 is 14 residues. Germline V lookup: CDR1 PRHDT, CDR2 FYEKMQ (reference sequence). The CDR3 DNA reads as TGTGCCAGCACGCGGCAGAGACTCGTCGATGAGCAGTTCTTC. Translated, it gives CASTRQRLVDEQFF.

The CDR3 coding sequence is TGTGCCAGCAGTGAATTGGGAGGGGGAGCTGGAAACACCATATATTTT. Protein sequence: CASSELGGGAGNTIYF. This chain links TRBV25-1 with TRBJ1-3; the D gene is possibly TRBD1 (6 bases). Trimming shortened V by 1 base and J by 2 bases, and 12 bases separated the two germline ends. The germline V gene has CDR1 MGHDK and CDR2 SYGVNS. CDR3 length equals 16 residues.

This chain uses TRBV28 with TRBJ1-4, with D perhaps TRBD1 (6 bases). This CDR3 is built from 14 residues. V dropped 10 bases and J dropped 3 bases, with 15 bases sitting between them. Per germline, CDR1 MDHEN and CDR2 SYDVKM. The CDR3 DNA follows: TGTGCCACCAGAAAAGGGGGGGCTAATGAAAAACTGTTTTTT. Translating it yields CATRKGGANEKLFF.

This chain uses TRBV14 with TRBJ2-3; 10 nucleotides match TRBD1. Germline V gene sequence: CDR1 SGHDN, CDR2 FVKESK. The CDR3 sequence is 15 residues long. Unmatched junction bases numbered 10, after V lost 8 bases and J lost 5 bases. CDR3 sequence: CASGKTGGSGDTQYF. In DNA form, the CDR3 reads TGTGCCAGCGGAAAGACAGGGGGCTCGGGAGATACGCAGTATTTT.